This TCR beta chain was obtained from a study of spatial heterogeneity in lung cancer. In germline, CDR1 is MDHEN, CDR2 SYDVKM. V was pared by 8 bases and J by 0 bases, with 12 bases between. This CDR3 comprises 14 residues. By share, this clonotype ranks as medium-sized. Its specificity is not known. This beta chain turned up in a library designed for alpha chains; as an off-target read, its abundance says little. Points from the study as a whole: Counts that tracked tumor mutation counts were those of expanded intratumoral alpha and beta TCRs.

TCRdb itself ran the 5' RACE reads through MiXCR, one entry per CDR3 protein. In the table there are some 6,000 distinct CDR3 sequences, about 15% of which are singletons. Stated time point: sample taken at primary tumor resection. TCRs were sequenced from unsorted whole RNA of tumor, nontumor lung or PBMC. This clonotype was sampled from a male donor with early-stage non-small cell lung cancer. The starting material was lung tumor tissue, obtained at surgery. This sequence joins TRBV28 and TRBJ2-3; D is unclear. For the CDR3, the DNA is TGTGCCAGCTCAGAGTCCTCTAGCACAGATACGCAGTATTTT. This gives the protein CASSESSSTDTQYF.